The clone carrying this T cell receptor (beta chain) came up once. What it binds is not known. The protocol was immunoSEQ multiplex PCR, while the TCRdb copy is restricted to in-frame clones and leaves out a portion. The repertoire holds 2.5 million or so clones, around nine tenths seen once, with 0.14% in the top ten. Germline V lookup: CDR1 SGHVS, CDR2 FNYEAQ. The CDR3 length is 15 residues. Trimming took 4 bases from V and 4 from J; bases not matched to a gene: 6. This entry is derived from a study of shared clonotypes between healthy human individuals. Study-wide context: CD4 naive and CD4 memory each took three plates per donor, while CD8 naive took two and CD8 memory one.

Study-wide results and limits: Blood alone was sampled, and tissue repertoires likely differ.

The sequence came from a man younger than 35 in good health. The chain employs TRBV7-6 and TRBJ1-4, with TRBD1 identical over 7 bases. Material for sequencing was naive CD4+ T cells sorted from blood. Subset defined: CD45RA+ positively selected. The CDR3 DNA sequence: TGTGCCAGCAGCTCCAGACAGGGAGATAATGAAAAACTGTTTTTT. Its protein product is CASSSRQGDNEKLFF.